This T cell receptor (beta chain) was profiled in a study of blood T cell repertoires in COVID-19. Generated by immunoSEQ multiplex PCR, the TCRdb table keeps only in-frame clones and is missing some. The sample includes about 370,000 clones, around 90% seen only once; the top ten take 6.5%. Sequencing used peripheral blood. This TCR was recovered from a man between 18 and 35 years old with active or convalescent COVID-19.

The CDR3 loop is CASSVTGRAYNEQFF. In nucleotides, the CDR3 is TGTGCCAGCAGCGTCACAGGGAGGGCCTACAATGAGCAGTTCTTC. The genes are TRBV28 and TRBJ2-1; maybe TRBD2 (7 bases). Deletions cut 6 bases from V and 2 bases from J, with 14 bases between. This CDR3 is built from 15 residues. The germline CDR1 and CDR2 sequences are MDHEN and SYDVKM.